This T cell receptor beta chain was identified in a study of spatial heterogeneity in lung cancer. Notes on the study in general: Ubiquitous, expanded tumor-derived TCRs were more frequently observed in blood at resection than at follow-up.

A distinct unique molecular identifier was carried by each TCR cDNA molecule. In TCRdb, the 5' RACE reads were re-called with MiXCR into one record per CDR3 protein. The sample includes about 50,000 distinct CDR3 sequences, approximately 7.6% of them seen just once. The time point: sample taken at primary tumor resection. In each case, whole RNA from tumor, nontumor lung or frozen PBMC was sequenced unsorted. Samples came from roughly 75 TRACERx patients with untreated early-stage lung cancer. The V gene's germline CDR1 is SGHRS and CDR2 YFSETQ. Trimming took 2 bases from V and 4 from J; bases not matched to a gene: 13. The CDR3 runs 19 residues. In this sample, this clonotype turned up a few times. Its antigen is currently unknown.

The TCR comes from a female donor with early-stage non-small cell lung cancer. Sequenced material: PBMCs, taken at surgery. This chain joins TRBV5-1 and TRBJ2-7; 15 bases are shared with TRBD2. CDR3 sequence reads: CASSFRPGLAGGINYEQYF. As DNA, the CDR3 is TGCGCCAGCAGCTTTCGCCCGGGACTAGCGGGGGGCATTAATTACGAGCAGTACTTC.